This entry lists 28 T cell receptor beta chains sequenced from one sample in a study of OX40 agonist ivuxolimab in advanced cancers. Measured with immunoSEQ multiplex PCR; TCRdb has only the in-frame clones, and not every one. This sample carries 25,000 to 30,000 clones, 90% of them seen once, and the ten largest clones take approximately 22%. Material: CD4+ or CD8+ T cells sorted from blood, obtained in a trial of the OX40 agonist ivuxolimab. These receptors all stem from an adult with an advanced solid tumor such as melanoma, head and neck, liver or kidney cancer.

The gene calls are TRBV5-5 and TRBJ2-7, with D perhaps matching TRBD1 or TRBD2 (5 bases each). V gave up 0 bases and J gave up 3 bases, with 10 bases separating them. The germline gives CDR1 SGHKS, CDR2 YYEKEE (reference sequence). This CDR3 has 14 residues. CDR3: CASSLAGAGYEQYF. Written as DNA, the CDR3 is TGTGCCAGCAGCTTGGCCGGGGCTGGCTACGAGCAGTACTTC.

This rearrangement joins TRBV7-4 to TRBJ2-1, with a weak D call TRBD2 (6 bases). Looked up from germline, CDR1 is SGHVT and CDR2 is SQSDAQ. The V and J ends lost 1 base and 0 bases respectively, with 10 bases between them. This CDR3 is built from 16 residues. The CDR3 spells CASSLGTGSSYNEQFF. CDR3 coding DNA: TGTGCCAGCAGCTTAGGGACCGGGAGCTCCTACAATGAGCAGTTCTTC.

This chain links TRBV13 with TRBJ2-7, with 7 positions matching TRBD1. Germline CDR1 and CDR2: PRHDT and FYEKMQ (reference sequence). The CDR3 length is 15 residues. Trimming at V came to 2 bases and at J to 4 bases, leaving 8 bases not matched to a gene. As DNA, the CDR3 is TGTGCCAGCAGCTTAACGGGACAGCCAAGTTACGAGCAGTACTTC. This translates into CASSLTGQPSYEQYF.

V gene TRBV12-5 combines with J gene TRBJ1-5; 7 bases align to TRBD1. Germline values: CDR1 LGHNT, CDR2 FRNRAP. This CDR3 is built from 15 residues. Losses at the gene ends were 5 bases for V and 1 base for J; bases not matched to a gene: 5. The CDR3 reads CASGQGEGSNQPQHF. CDR3 DNA: TGTGCTAGTGGTCAGGGGGAGGGCAGCAATCAGCCCCAGCATTTT.

This chain uses TRBV5-5 with TRBJ1-1; D gene unclear. Per germline, CDR1 SGHKS and CDR2 YYEKEE (reference sequence). There are 13 residues in the CDR3. V lost 2 bases and J lost 11, with 16 bases in between. The CDR3 DNA sequence: TGTGCCAGCAGCTTTCCATTATTTCCGGAGGCTTTCTTT. This encodes CASSFPLFPEAFF.

The genes are TRBV10-2 and TRBJ2-1, with D possibly being TRBD2 (5 bases). The CDR3 is 15 amino acids. Germline loops: CDR1 WSHSY, CDR2 SAAADI. Trimming left V 3 bases short and J 7 bases short, with 16 bases between. CDR3 DNA sequence: TGCGCCAGCAGTGAAGTATCGGGGAGCATGAATGAGCAGTTCTTC. Translated, it gives CASSEVSGSMNEQFF.

The chain has TRBV11-3 and TRBJ1-5, with TRBD1 identical over 9 bases. Germline V gene sequence: CDR1 SGHNT, CDR2 YENEEA. The CDR3 has 16 residues. V was pared by 5 bases and J by 0 bases, with 5 bases of the junction left unmatched. The CDR3 is CASSPRTGDSNQPQHF. The CDR3 bases are TGTGCCAGCAGCCCAAGGACAGGGGATAGCAATCAGCCCCAGCATTTT.

The chain joins TRBV7-8 to TRBJ2-1, with 16 bases that match TRBD2. CDR3 size: 15 residues. J was trimmed by 9 bases and V by 5 bases; bases with no gene match: 4. Germline V gene lookup returns CDR1 SGHVS and CDR2 FQNEAQ. The CDR3 protein is CASSLGTSGRGEQFF. CDR3 nucleotide sequence: TGTGCCAGCAGCCTCGGGACTAGCGGGAGGGGTGAGCAGTTCTTC.

The rearrangement joins TRBV9 to TRBJ2-7, with TRBD1 matching 11 bases. Germline V CDR1 and CDR2: SGDLS, YYNGEE. This CDR3 comprises 17 residues. V gave up 4 bases and J gave up 3 bases; unmatched junction bases: 12. DNA for the CDR3: TGTGCCAGCAGCTCCGGGACAGGGGGTTCTATTTTCTACGAGCAGTACTTC. Protein product: CASSSGTGGSIFYEQYF.

The chain is built from TRBV25-1 and TRBJ2-7, with no clear D. Trimming took 6 bases from V and 5 from J, leaving 8 bases between them. CDR1 and CDR2 from the germline V gene are MGHDK and SYGVNS. The CDR3 contains 11 residues. The CDR3 DNA follows: TGTGCCAGCAGGGCAGGCCACGAGCAGTACTTC. It is translated as CASRAGHEQYF.

This chain links TRBV13 with TRBJ2-5, with D possibly TRBD1 on 6 matching bases. This CDR3 comprises 15 residues. V shed 4 bases and J shed 1 base, with 13 bases lying between them. Looked up from germline, CDR1 is PRHDT and CDR2 is FYEKMQ (reference sequence). As DNA, the CDR3 is TGTGCCAGCAGCTCCTGGACGGACAGCCAAGAGACCCAGTACTTC. Translated, it gives CASSSWTDSQETQYF.

DNA of the CDR3: TGTGCCACTCGACAGGGGACGCAGCCCCAGCATTTT. This gives the protein CATRQGTQPQHF. This chain uses TRBV6-5 with TRBJ1-5, with 8 bases aligning to TRBD1. The V segment lost 10 bases and the J segment 7 bases; nucleotides outside the gene matches: 6. This CDR3 is built from 12 residues. Germline CDR1 reads MNHEY; CDR2 reads SVGAGI.

The chain combines TRBV27 with TRBJ2-4; possibly TRBD1 for D (7 bases). The CDR3 sequence is 15 residues long. V was cut by 3 bases and J by 4 bases, with 13 bases left in between. Germline loops: CDR1 MNHEY, CDR2 SMNVEV (reference sequence). The CDR3 DNA follows: TGTGCCAGCAGTTTGCAGGGGGGTTTAAAAAACATTCAGTACTTC. This encodes CASSLQGGLKNIQYF.

A few counts support this clone. DNA for the CDR3: TGTGCCAGTACCACAGGGATGGGTGAAGCTTTCTTT. Its translation: CASTTGMGEAFF. The chain has TRBV19 and TRBJ1-1, with D perhaps matching TRBD1 (6 bases). Trimming left V 7 bases short and J 7 bases short, with 13 bases between. Per germline, CDR1 LNHDA and CDR2 SQIVND (reference sequence). The CDR3 is made up of 12 amino acids.

This sequence joins TRBV30 and TRBJ1-3; D gene unclear. The V end lost 3 bases, the J end lost 0 bases, and 18 bases lay between the germline ends. The CDR3 length is 17 residues. Looked up from germline, CDR1 is GTSNPN and CDR2 is SVGIG (reference sequence). The chain's CDR3 is CAWSAGLGQSSGNTIYF. As DNA, the CDR3 is TGTGCCTGGAGCGCCGGTTTAGGTCAGAGCTCTGGAAACACCATATATTTT.

The chain joins TRBV9 to TRBJ2-1; TRBD2 is a possible D gene (6 bases). This CDR3 region has 16 residues. Looked up from germline, CDR1 is SGDLS and CDR2 is YYNGEE. Between the trimmed V and J ends, which lost 2 bases and 0 bases, there was a span of 12 bases. In DNA, the CDR3 is TGTGCCAGCAGCGTTCTGCGGGGAAGCTCCTACAATGAGCAGTTCTTC. Translated, it gives CASSVLRGSSYNEQFF. Variable domain in full (rest from reference TRBV9 and TRBJ2-1): DSGVTQTPKHLITATGQRVTLRCSPRSGDLSVYWYQQSLDQGLQFLIQYYNGEERAKGNILERFSAQQFPDLHSELNLSSLELGDSALYFCASSVLRGSSYNEQFFGPGTRLTVL.

The chain joins TRBV7-2 to TRBJ2-7; the D gene is possibly TRBD2 (5 bases). V was shortened by 2 bases and J by 2 bases, with 16 bases between the two germline ends. The CDR3 extends over 16 amino acids. The V gene's germline CDR1 is SGHTA and CDR2 FQGNSA. The CDR3 region is CASSLPGGSLAYEQYF. CDR3 DNA: TGTGCCAGCAGCTTACCAGGAGGATCACTCGCCTACGAGCAGTACTTC.

J is TRBJ2-5 and V is TRBV2; 9 bases align to TRBD1. The ends lost 3 bases at V and 4 bases at J; junction bases unmatched: 6. Germline lookup yields CDR1 SNHLY and CDR2 FYNNEI. This CDR3 has 15 amino acids. The CDR3: CASSDATGGGETQYF. The CDR3 coding sequence is TGTGCCAGCAGTGACGCCACAGGGGGCGGAGAGACCCAGTACTTC.

The V call is TRBV7-9, the J call TRBJ2-7; no clear D. The germline V gene encodes CDR1 SEHNR and CDR2 FQNEAQ (reference sequence). The CDR3 loop spans 14 amino acids. The V gene lost 6 bases and the J gene lost 2 bases, with 14 bases spanning the gap. The CDR3 DNA sequence: TGTGCCAGCAGTTCCCCGGAGACAACCTACGAGCAGTACTTC. Protein product: CASSSPETTYEQYF.

V is TRBV7-9 and J is TRBJ2-1, with D unresolved. This CDR3 spans 14 amino acids. Per germline, CDR1 SEHNR and CDR2 FQNEAQ (reference sequence). The V gene lost 1 base and the J gene lost 4 bases, with 8 bases spanning the gap. DNA of the CDR3: TGTGCCAGCAGCTTAGAATCGGTATACAATGAGCAGTTCTTC. This encodes CASSLESVYNEQFF.

The chain has TRBV7-8 and TRBJ2-1; D possibly corresponds to TRBD2 (6 bases). The germline V and J ends were trimmed by 2 bases and 7 bases, with 18 bases remaining between them. Germline lookup yields CDR1 SGHVS and CDR2 FQNEAQ. This CDR3 is 16 amino acids long. The CDR3 sequence: CASSLFRLARENEQFF. Here the CDR3 DNA reads TGTGCCAGCAGCTTATTTCGTCTAGCGAGAGAGAATGAGCAGTTCTTC. The full variable domain, with the rest looked up from reference TRBV7-8 and TRBJ2-1, is GAGVSQSPRYKVAKRGQDVALRCDPISGHVSLFWYQQALGQGPEFLTYFQNEAQLDKSGLPSDRFFAERPEGSVSTLKIQRTQQEDSAVYLCASSLFRLARENEQFFGPGTRLTVL.

The rearrangement links TRBV5-8 to TRBJ2-1; 13 nucleotides align to TRBD2. The CDR3 runs 16 residues. Germline assignment: CDR1 SGHTS and CDR2 YDEGEE. V was clipped by 2 bases and J by 2 bases; unmatched bases: 1. The CDR3 here is CASSLGTSGTYNEQFF. The CDR3 bases are TGTGCCAGCAGCTTAGGGACTAGCGGGACCTACAATGAGCAGTTCTTC.

The chain uses TRBV25-1 and TRBJ1-6; D gene unclear. Germline V gene lookup returns CDR1 MGHDK and CDR2 SYGVNS. The ends were cut back, 6 bases at V and 0 bases at J, with 12 bases in the middle. The CDR3 runs to 16 residues. Written as DNA, the CDR3 is TGTGCCAGCAGCGCAACCGGGAGCTCCTATAATTCACCCCTCCACTTT. The encoded protein is CASSATGSSYNSPLHF.

The chain has TRBV2 and TRBJ2-7, with 11 bases identical to TRBD2. The CDR3 runs 17 residues. V trimming: 4 bases; J trimming: 3 bases; junction bases outside the gene matches: 11. Germline V gives CDR1 SNHLY, CDR2 FYNNEI. The chain's CDR3 is CASSGASGRTNFYEQYF. The CDR3 nucleotides read TGTGCCAGCAGTGGTGCTAGCGGGAGGACTAATTTCTACGAGCAGTACTTC. The entire variable domain, with the rest obtained from reference TRBV2 and TRBJ2-7, is as follows: EPEVTQTPSHQVTQMGQEVILRCVPISNHLYFYWYRQILGQKVEFLVSFYNNEISEKSEIFDDQFSVERPDGSNFTLKIRSTKLEDSAMYFCASSGASGRTNFYEQYFGPGTRLTVT.

V and J are TRBV9 and TRBJ1-3; D not certain. Germline V gene data show CDR1 as SGDLS and CDR2 as YYNGEE. The CDR3 sequence is 15 residues long. The germline V and J ends were trimmed by 0 bases and 2 bases, with 9 bases remaining between them. As DNA, the CDR3 is TGTGCCAGCAGCGTAGAGGAAGGAACTGGAAACACCATATATTTT. Amino acid sequence: CASSVEEGTGNTIYF.

The chain links TRBV5-1 to TRBJ2-1; possibly TRBD2 for D (6 bases). Germline loops: CDR1 SGHRS, CDR2 YFSETQ. The length of the CDR3 is 13 residues. Trimming took off 4 bases at V and 9 bases at J, with 14 bases between the two ends. The CDR3 here is CASSTRLEVEQFF. As DNA, the CDR3 is TGCGCCAGCAGCACGCGACTAGAGGTTGAGCAGTTCTTC. Full variable domain (rest looked up from reference TRBV5-1 and TRBJ2-1): KAGVTQTPRYLIKTRGQQVTLSCSPISGHRSVSWYQQTPGQGLQFLFEYFSETQRNKGNFPGRFSGRQFSNSRSEMNVSTLELGDSALYLCASSTRLEVEQFFGPGTRLTVL.

The chain employs TRBV5-1 and TRBJ2-5; 8 nucleotides match TRBD2. The CDR3 has 15 amino acids. Germline V gene data show CDR1 as SGHRS and CDR2 as YFSETQ. The V gene end was trimmed by 0 bases and the J gene end by 7 bases; junction bases not matched to a gene: 8. CDR3 protein: CASSLEYSGTRTQYF. The CDR3, as DNA: TGCGCCAGCAGCTTGGAGTATAGCGGGACCCGGACCCAGTACTTC. The complete variable domain, with remaining parts taken from reference TRBV5-1 and TRBJ2-5, reads KAGVTQTPRYLIKTRGQQVTLSCSPISGHRSVSWYQQTPGQGLQFLFEYFSETQRNKGNFPGRFSGRQFSNSRSEMNVSTLELGDSALYLCASSLEYSGTRTQYFGPGTRLLVL.

The V call is TRBV15, the J call TRBJ2-7; 12 nucleotides line up with TRBD2. The ends lost 0 bases at V and 5 bases at J; junction bases unmatched: 8. The CDR3 contains 17 residues. Germline CDR1 is LNHNV and CDR2 is YYDKDF (reference sequence). In DNA, the CDR3 is TGTGCCACCAGCAGAGATCTGGCTAGCGGGAGGGTCAACGAGCAGTACTTC. Its translation: CATSRDLASGRVNEQYF.